This is a list of T cell receptor beta chains from one sample in a study of cytomegalovirus exposure and HLA in healthy donors. Produced via immunoSEQ multiplex PCR; TCRdb's table is partial and in-frame only. Among about 120,000 clones listed, around 72% were seen once. Sequenced sample: PBMCs. Receptor source: a woman aged 40 to 50 in good health and CMV-seropositive. The CDR3 runs from the conserved cysteine through the conserved F or W. A D gene is named only where the DNA matches it firmly. Part of the rows lack a size; the others show once, few, many or a class for expanded clones.

DNA	CDR3	J	size	V	D
TGTGCCAGCAGCACAGGGGTTACGGCTAATGAAAAACTGTTTTTT	CASSTGVTANEKLFF	TRBJ1-4	once	TRBV7-9	TRBD1
TGCGCCAGCAGCCAAGATAGGGGCGGAACCTACGAGCAGTACTTC	CASSQDRGGTYEQYF	TRBJ2-7	.	TRBV4-3	.
TGTGCCAGCAGCGTAGGACTAGCGGAAACAGATACGCAGTATTTT	CASSVGLAETDTQYF	TRBJ2-3	.	TRBV9	TRBD2
TGTGCCAGCAGCCCTGCAGGGATGAACACTGAAGCTTTCTTT	CASSPAGMNTEAFF	TRBJ1-1	.	TRBV11-3	.
TGTGCCAGCAGTTACGGGGAGGCCTACGAGCAGTACTTC	CASSYGEAYEQYF	TRBJ2-7	.	TRBV27	.
TGCGCCAGCAGCTGGGGCGCAGATGCTGAAGCTTTCTTT	CASSWGADAEAFF	TRBJ1-1	.	TRBV5-1	.
TGTGCCAGCTCACCCGGGGGGGATAGGTGGCCCCAGCATTTT	CASSPGGDRWPQHF	TRBJ1-5	.	TRBV18	.
TGCGCCAGCAGGCTGGGAGGGAACACTGAAGCTTTCTTT	CASRLGGNTEAFF	TRBJ1-1	.	TRBV5-1	.
TGTGCCAGCAGCTTACCCCGGGGGAGTACCAATGAGCAGTTCTTC	CASSLPRGSTNEQFF	TRBJ2-1	few	TRBV5-4	.
TGTGCCAGCTCACCGCCCACAGGGTCCTATGGCTACACCTTC	CASSPPTGSYGYTF	TRBJ1-2	.	TRBV18	.
TGTGCCAGCAGTGCTCGACAGGGGTCGGTTAACACTGAAGCTTTCTTT	CASSARQGSVNTEAFF	TRBJ1-1	.	TRBV6-1	TRBD1
TGCGCCAGCAGCCGCAACAGAGTGAACACTGAAGCTTTCTTT	CASSRNRVNTEAFF	TRBJ1-1	.	TRBV4-1	.
TGTGCCACCTACATTACTACGTATGGCTACACCTTC	CATYITTYGYTF	TRBJ1-2	.	TRBV6-5	.
TGTGCCAGCAGCTTACTCCCCGCTAGCGGGCTGAAGGAGACCCAGTACTTC	CASSLLPASGLKETQYF	TRBJ2-5	few	TRBV11-2	TRBD2
TGTGCCAGCAGCTTATCAGGGTCCTCCTACGCCGGGGAGCTGTTTTTT	CASSLSGSSYAGELFF	TRBJ2-2	.	TRBV11-3	.
TGCGCCAGCAGCTTGTTCGGTGAGGGGAACACTGAAGCTTTCTTT	CASSLFGEGNTEAFF	TRBJ1-1	.	TRBV5-1	.
TGCGCCAGCAGCCTGCACTGGACAGGGAATAATTCACCCCTCCACTTT	CASSLHWTGNNSPLHF	TRBJ1-6	.	TRBV4-3	TRBD1
TGTGCCAGCGAGGGGGGGCGGAATAATTCACCCCTCCACTTT	CASEGGRNNSPLHF	TRBJ1-6	.	TRBV7-8	.
TGTGCCAGCATCAACAGGTACGATGAAGCTTTCTTT	CASINRYDEAFF	TRBJ1-1	.	TRBV6-5	.
TGTGCCAGCAGTTCTCCCGGGACAGGGAACTATGGCTACACCTTC	CASSSPGTGNYGYTF	TRBJ1-2	once	TRBV27	TRBD1
TGTGCCAGCAGCAAAGTCCCGCGGGGGCCCCAGTACTTC	CASSKVPRGPQYF	TRBJ2-5	.	TRBV21-1	.
TGCGCCAGCGGGCCGGGACTAGCAAAAGATACGCAGTATTTT	CASGPGLAKDTQYF	TRBJ2-3	.	TRBV4-3	TRBD2
TGTGCCACCAAAACCGGGACAGATAACACTGAAGCTTTCTTT	CATKTGTDNTEAFF	TRBJ1-1	.	TRBV10-3	TRBD1
TGTGCCAGCAGCTTGGGCGTCGCAACTAATGAAAAACTGTTTTTT	CASSLGVATNEKLFF	TRBJ1-4	.	TRBV7-6	.
TGTGCCAGCAGCCGACTAGCGGGGAACAATGAGCAGTTCTTC	CASSRLAGNNEQFF	TRBJ2-1	.	TRBV6-5	TRBD2
TGTGCCAGCAGCTTCGGTCTTCGGGGTGGAAACACCATATATTTT	CASSFGLRGGNTIYF	TRBJ1-3	few	TRBV13	.
TGTGCCAGCTCACCAGGGACAGGATACTACGAGCAGTACTTC	CASSPGTGYYEQYF	TRBJ2-7	.	TRBV18	TRBD1
TGTGCCAGCAGTTCCGGGGACAGGGCTTTCTTT	CASSSGDRAFF	TRBJ1-1	.	TRBV2	TRBD1
TGTGCCAGCAGCCGGGACAGGGGGCCCACTGAAGCTTTCTTT	CASSRDRGPTEAFF	TRBJ1-1	.	TRBV6-5	TRBD1
TGTGCCAGCAACAGACAGAACAATCAGCCCCAGCATTTT	CASNRQNNQPQHF	TRBJ1-5	.	TRBV2	.
TGTGCCAGCAGCGTAGGTCAGGGTTACGACATTCAGTACTTC	CASSVGQGYDIQYF	TRBJ2-4	.	TRBV9	.
TGTGCCAGCAATAGCGGGACAGATTGGGAAAAACTGTTTTTT	CASNSGTDWEKLFF	TRBJ1-4	.	TRBV6-1	TRBD1
TGTGCCAGCAGCCCACGTTGGGGGGGCCTTGAAAAACTGTTTTTT	CASSPRWGGLEKLFF	TRBJ1-4	.	TRBV11-1	.
TGTGCCAGCAGCGATTGGACAGGTTACTATGGCTACACCTTC	CASSDWTGYYGYTF	TRBJ1-2	.	TRBV11-2	TRBD1
TGTGCCAGCAGCGCCTCCGGGACAGGGTTTCGCTACGAGCAGTACTTC	CASSASGTGFRYEQYF	TRBJ2-7	.	TRBV7-2	TRBD1
TGTGCCAGCACGCGAGGCGGGGGCCTCTCCTACGAGCAGTACTTC	CASTRGGGLSYEQYF	TRBJ2-7	.	TRBV2	.
TGTGCCAGCAGCCCAGGGGGCGGGGTCGGGGAGCTGTTTTTT	CASSPGGGVGELFF	TRBJ2-2	.	TRBV5-4	TRBD1
TGTGCCAGCAGCTTGGACGGCCGGGAGGATTCACCCCTCCACTTT	CASSLDGREDSPLHF	TRBJ1-6	once	TRBV5-6	.
TGTGCCAGCAGCAGGGGGCAAGAGACCCAGTACTTC	CASSRGQETQYF	TRBJ2-5	.	TRBV2	TRBD1
TGCGCCAGCAGCCAAGAACGGGGGGGCCGCCTTATGAACACTGAAGCTTTCTTT	CASSQERGGRLMNTEAFF	TRBJ1-1	.	TRBV4-3	.
TGTGCCAGCAGCTTAGAGGCCCAGGGGAATGGCTACACCTTC	CASSLEAQGNGYTF	TRBJ1-2	.	TRBV7-2	.
TGTGCCAGCAGTGGTAGACAGCATAGGCAGTTCTTC	CASSGRQHRQFF	TRBJ2-1	.	TRBV2	.
TGTGCCAGCAGCGTAGAGGGTGGAGGTTCACCCCTCCACTTT	CASSVEGGGSPLHF	TRBJ1-6	.	TRBV9	.
TGTGCCAGCAGTTACCGTGACAGGGGCACTGAAGCTTTCTTT	CASSYRDRGTEAFF	TRBJ1-1	.	TRBV6-6	TRBD1
TGTGCCAGCAGCCAATTGGAGAGGAACGCGGGGACCCAGTACTTC	CASSQLERNAGTQYF	TRBJ2-5	once	TRBV4-2	.
TGCGCCAGCAGCCAAAGCGCCGGTGGCGGGCCCCAGCATTTT	CASSQSAGGGPQHF	TRBJ1-5	.	TRBV4-1	.
TGTGCCAGCAGTTTATATACGGGGAACACTGAAGCTTTCTTT	CASSLYTGNTEAFF	TRBJ1-1	.	TRBV27	.
TGTGCCAGCAGCCCAGTCCCTGGGGCCAACGTCCTGACTTTC	CASSPVPGANVLTF	TRBJ2-6	.	TRBV7-6	.